The clone carrying this T cell receptor beta chain was detected a few times. TCRdb's copy holds only in-frame clones and misses some; the assay was immunoSEQ multiplex PCR. The table shows 100,000 or so clones, with roughly 86% occurring only once. This entry is derived from a study of control samples from healthy donors and cancer patients. Germline V lookup: CDR1 SGDLS, CDR2 YYNGEE. The CDR3 has 15 amino acids. V dropped 0 bases and J dropped 7 bases, with 17 bases sitting between them. This rearrangement joins TRBV9 to TRBJ2-7; D call uncertain. This TCR was recovered from a woman aged 60-75 years in good health. Material for sequencing was blood. CDR3 nucleotide sequence: TGTGCCAGCAGCGTAGGAAGTATCTCGCCGTCAGAGCAGTACTTC. Its translation: CASSVGSISPSEQYF.